The rows below give T cell receptor beta chains drawn from one sample of a study of blood T cell repertoires in COVID-19. The method was immunoSEQ multiplex PCR; TCRdb's version includes in-frame clones alone and lacks a portion of them. Found here are roughly 270,000 clones, approximately 85% of them singletons; the top ten hold 5.1%. Input material: peripheral blood. The receptors were sampled from a man over 45 with active or convalescent COVID-19. CDR3s leave out the opening cysteine and the closing phenylalanine or tryptophan.

j_call	cdr3_length	v_call	cdr3_aa
TRBJ2-1	12	TRBV25-1	ASSANGGYNEQF
TRBJ2-5	11	TRBV9	ASSPSQGETQY
TRBJ2-1	13	TRBV6-6	ASSERTSGHNEQF
TRBJ1-2	13	TRBV4-3	ASSQEWATIYGYT
TRBJ1-1	14	TRBV5-1	ASSSRQASLNTEAF
TRBJ1-3	12	TRBV2	ASSEQGSGNTIY
TRBJ2-4	15	TRBV19	ASSGTAKPVARDIQY
TRBJ2-7	13	TRBV13	ASSISGEGSYEQY
TRBJ1-2	13	TRBV6-5	ASSYYAGTGDGYT
TRBJ1-3	10	TRBV29-1	SIGGDGNTIY
TRBJ2-7	11	TRBV2	ASSRQGPGEQY
TRBJ2-5	13	TRBV11-2	ASSFAAASQETQY
TRBJ2-7	13	TRBV11-1	ASSPGQLNSYEQY
TRBJ1-5	12	TRBV30	AWSVSARNQPQH
TRBJ2-7	13	TRBV6-5	ASSSGIRGFVEQY
TRBJ1-5	15	TRBV7-8	ASSLRSTTGGNQPQH
TRBJ2-7	11	TRBV19	ASSLDRGPEQY
TRBJ1-1	12	TRBV15	ATSRAGRNTEAF
TRBJ2-5	14	TRBV4-1	ASRPKGLAASETQY
TRBJ2-5	12	TRBV7-9	ASSLEGIQETQY
TRBJ1-4	11	TRBV12-3/TRBV12-4	ASSFQVNEKLF
TRBJ1-5	13	TRBV6-5	ASSRDSYSNQPQH
TRBJ1-1	13	TRBV12-5	ASGPSGRLRTEAF
TRBJ2-2	10	TRBV6-5	ASRQARGELF
TRBJ2-2	12	TRBV13	ASRNRESTGELF
TRBJ2-7	13	TRBV6-1	ASSEGLAGVYEQY
TRBJ2-3	10	TRBV7-2	ASSSYTDTQY
TRBJ1-3	14	TRBV5-5	ASSPPPGSSGNTIY
TRBJ2-7	11	TRBV29-1	SVVTSGTYEQY